The T cell receptor (beta chain) described here comes from a study of T cell changes during pregnancy in multiple sclerosis. Profiling relied on immunoSEQ multiplex PCR, and the TCRdb table lists in-frame clones only, not all of them. In the table there are around 48,000 clones, 88% of which are singletons. V lost 2 bases and J lost 8; bases outside the gene matches: 15. The germline V gene encodes CDR1 SEHNR and CDR2 FQNEAQ (reference sequence). The CDR3 loop spans 18 amino acids. Sequences were derived from CD4+ T cells from peripheral blood mononuclear cells, sampled in the second trimester of pregnancy. The receptor was isolated from a female donor with multiple sclerosis, enrolled in a pregnancy study. The J gene is TRBJ2-3, the V gene TRBV7-9, with TRBD2 matching over 11 bases. The CDR3 sequence is CASSLPLRLAGILSTQYF. The CDR3 DNA sequence: TGTGCCAGCAGCTTACCCCTGCGACTAGCGGGAATATTGAGTACGCAGTATTTT. The whole variable domain, remainder taken from reference TRBV7-9 and TRBJ2-3, is DTGVSQNPRHKITKRGQNVTFRCDPISEHNRLYWYRQTLGQGPEFLTYFQNEAQLEKSRLLSDRFSAERPKGSFSTLEIQRTEQGDSAMYLCASSLPLRLAGILSTQYFGPGTRLTVL.